Listed below are T cell receptor beta chains from one sample, sequenced in a study of cytomegalovirus exposure and HLA in healthy donors. The repertoire was sequenced with immunoSEQ multiplex PCR; TCRdb's copy has only in-frame clones and lacks some. Of 150,000 to 200,000 clones detected, roughly 74% appear once; the ten largest clones hold 1.8%. Sequencing input: PBMCs. All receptors come from a woman between 25 and 40 years old in good health and CMV-seronegative. CDR3s include the opening cysteine and the closing phenylalanine or tryptophan. Each record gives: D gene, J gene, clone size, V gene, CDR3 protein, CDR3 DNA. The D gene is left open where the match is weak. The size field is filled for only some rows; it gives once, few, many or a size class.

d_gene: TRBD1; j_gene: TRBJ1-5; abundance: .; v_gene: TRBV11-2; CDR3aa: CASSSMTGHKPQHF; CDR3nt: TGTGCCAGCAGCAGTATGACAGGGCACAAGCCCCAGCATTTT
d_gene: .; j_gene: TRBJ1-1; abundance: .; v_gene: TRBV7-9; CDR3aa: CASSLLQAPEAFF; CDR3nt: TGTGCCAGCAGCTTACTACAGGCTCCTGAAGCTTTCTTT
d_gene: .; j_gene: TRBJ2-1; abundance: .; v_gene: TRBV7-9; CDR3aa: CASSLGTTAYNEQFF; CDR3nt: TGTGCCAGCAGCTTAGGGACAACTGCCTACAATGAGCAGTTCTTC
d_gene: TRBD2; j_gene: TRBJ2-2; abundance: .; v_gene: TRBV15; CDR3aa: CATSVLAGNTGELFF; CDR3nt: TGTGCCACCAGCGTACTAGCGGGGAACACCGGGGAGCTGTTTTTT
d_gene: TRBD2; j_gene: TRBJ2-1; abundance: once; v_gene: TRBV4-3; CDR3aa: CASSQEGLAGYNEQFF; CDR3nt: TGCGCCAGCAGCCAAGAGGGACTAGCGGGTTACAATGAGCAGTTCTTC
d_gene: .; j_gene: TRBJ2-7; abundance: .; v_gene: TRBV5-1; CDR3aa: CASSDPPSGGFYEQYF; CDR3nt: TGCGCCAGCAGCGATCCCCCGAGCGGAGGATTTTACGAGCAGTACTTC
d_gene: .; j_gene: TRBJ2-7; abundance: few; v_gene: TRBV6-1; CDR3aa: CASSGDTYYEQYF; CDR3nt: TGTGCCAGCAGTGGGGACACCTACTACGAGCAGTACTTC
d_gene: TRBD2; j_gene: TRBJ2-7; abundance: .; v_gene: TRBV11-2; CDR3aa: CATRRTSGTYEQYF; CDR3nt: TGTGCCACTCGAAGGACTAGCGGAACCTACGAGCAGTACTTC
d_gene: TRBD1; j_gene: TRBJ2-7; abundance: .; v_gene: TRBV6-5; CDR3aa: CASSSPGGQGSYEQYF; CDR3nt: TGTGCCAGCAGTTCCCCGGGGGGACAGGGCTCTTACGAGCAGTACTTC
d_gene: .; j_gene: TRBJ2-1; abundance: .; v_gene: TRBV27; CDR3aa: CASRVSSYNEQFF; CDR3nt: TGTGCCAGCAGGGTTAGCTCCTACAATGAGCAGTTCTTC
d_gene: TRBD2; j_gene: TRBJ2-5; abundance: .; v_gene: TRBV5-1; CDR3aa: CASSSTSGQETQYF; CDR3nt: TGCGCCAGCAGCTCGACTAGCGGACAAGAGACCCAGTACTTC
d_gene: TRBD1; j_gene: TRBJ1-1; abundance: .; v_gene: TRBV19; CDR3aa: CASSTNRGVNTEAFF; CDR3nt: TGTGCCAGTAGTACGAACAGGGGGGTAAACACTGAAGCTTTCTTT
d_gene: TRBD2; j_gene: TRBJ2-5; abundance: .; v_gene: TRBV2; CDR3aa: CASTARLAEETQYF; CDR3nt: TGTGCCAGCACAGCGAGACTAGCGGAAGAGACCCAGTACTTC
d_gene: .; j_gene: TRBJ2-5; abundance: .; v_gene: TRBV12-5; CDR3aa: CASGLARLGGGGEETQYF; CDR3nt: TGTGCTAGTGGTTTGGCCCGTCTAGGCGGGGGCGGTGAAGAGACCCAGTACTTC
d_gene: TRBD1; j_gene: TRBJ1-5; abundance: .; v_gene: TRBV2; CDR3aa: CASSPQGTSNQPQHF; CDR3nt: TGTGCCAGCAGTCCACAGGGGACGAGCAATCAGCCCCAGCATTTT
d_gene: TRBD1; j_gene: TRBJ1-1; abundance: .; v_gene: TRBV5-4; CDR3aa: CASSYGTGPSGTEAFF; CDR3nt: TGTGCCAGCAGCTACGGGACAGGGCCAAGTGGCACTGAAGCTTTCTTT
d_gene: TRBD2; j_gene: TRBJ2-6; abundance: .; v_gene: TRBV4-2; CDR3aa: CASSHGPGLALSSGANVLTF; CDR3nt: TGTGCCAGCAGCCATGGACCGGGACTAGCGTTGTCCTCTGGGGCCAACGTCCTGACTTTC
d_gene: .; j_gene: TRBJ1-2; abundance: .; v_gene: TRBV14; CDR3aa: CASSQYTNYGYTF; CDR3nt: TGTGCCAGCAGCCAATACACCAACTATGGCTACACCTTC
d_gene: TRBD1; j_gene: TRBJ1-5; abundance: .; v_gene: TRBV27; CDR3aa: CASSRQGRYQPQHF; CDR3nt: TGTGCCAGCAGTCGACAGGGACGTTATCAGCCCCAGCATTTT
d_gene: TRBD2; j_gene: TRBJ2-2; abundance: once; v_gene: TRBV4-1; CDR3aa: CASSQTSGLPGELFF; CDR3nt: TGCGCCAGCAGCCAGACTAGCGGGCTGCCCGGGGAGCTGTTTTTT
d_gene: .; j_gene: TRBJ2-6; abundance: .; v_gene: TRBV5-1; CDR3aa: CASSSLGGANVLTF; CDR3nt: TGCGCCAGCAGTTCACTCGGTGGGGCCAACGTCCTGACTTTC
d_gene: .; j_gene: TRBJ2-5; abundance: .; v_gene: TRBV5-4; CDR3aa: CASSLGQGGGETQYF; CDR3nt: TGTGCCAGCAGCTTGGGACAGGGAGGTGGTGAGACCCAGTACTTC
d_gene: .; j_gene: TRBJ2-3; abundance: .; v_gene: TRBV4-1; CDR3aa: CASSQERDTQYF; CDR3nt: TGCGCCAGCAGCCAAGAGAGAGATACGCAGTATTTT
d_gene: TRBD2; j_gene: TRBJ2-1; abundance: few; v_gene: TRBV15; CDR3aa: CATSRDGLAFTYNEQFF; CDR3nt: TGTGCCACCAGCAGAGACGGACTAGCCTTTACCTACAATGAGCAGTTCTTC
d_gene: TRBD1; j_gene: TRBJ2-7; abundance: .; v_gene: TRBV4-3; CDR3aa: CASSQEAGGQGRIDYEQYF; CDR3nt: TGCGCCAGCAGCCAAGAAGCCGGGGGACAGGGGCGGATCGACTACGAGCAGTACTTC
d_gene: TRBD2; j_gene: TRBJ2-1; abundance: once; v_gene: TRBV27; CDR3aa: CASSPTSGGFYNEQFF; CDR3nt: TGTGCCAGCAGTCCGACTAGCGGGGGATTCTACAATGAGCAGTTCTTC
d_gene: .; j_gene: TRBJ2-2; abundance: few; v_gene: TRBV2; CDR3aa: CALSQGTNTGELFF; CDR3nt: TGTGCCCTATCGCAGGGAACGAACACCGGGGAGCTGTTTTTT
d_gene: TRBD1; j_gene: TRBJ1-1; abundance: .; v_gene: TRBV11-2; CDR3aa: CASSQDRVNAFF; CDR3nt: TGTGCCAGCAGCCAGGACAGGGTGAACGCTTTCTTT
d_gene: TRBD2; j_gene: TRBJ2-1; abundance: few; v_gene: TRBV5-1; CDR3aa: CASSFGMGGGNNMEQFF; CDR3nt: TGCGCCAGCAGCTTTGGGATGGGCGGGGGGAATAACATGGAGCAGTTCTTC
d_gene: TRBD1; j_gene: TRBJ2-1; abundance: few; v_gene: TRBV9; CDR3aa: CASSVTGGRPVFNEQFF; CDR3nt: TGTGCCAGCAGCGTGACAGGGGGAAGGCCTGTATTCAATGAGCAGTTCTTC
d_gene: .; j_gene: TRBJ2-7; abundance: .; v_gene: TRBV6-5; CDR3aa: CASSSQTSSYEQYF; CDR3nt: TGTGCCAGCAGTTCGCAGACTAGCTCCTACGAGCAGTACTTC
d_gene: TRBD2; j_gene: TRBJ2-7; abundance: .; v_gene: TRBV5-1; CDR3aa: CASSLGPSGTTYEQYF; CDR3nt: TGCGCCAGCAGCTTGGGGCCTAGCGGGACGACCTACGAGCAGTACTTC
d_gene: TRBD1; j_gene: TRBJ2-3; abundance: once; v_gene: TRBV5-6; CDR3aa: CASSSRTGADTQYF; CDR3nt: TGTGCCAGCAGCTCAAGGACAGGTGCAGATACGCAGTATTTT
d_gene: .; j_gene: TRBJ1-3; abundance: .; v_gene: TRBV7-8; CDR3aa: CASSFTELGNTIYF; CDR3nt: TGTGCCAGCAGCTTCACAGAGCTTGGAAACACCATATATTTT
d_gene: TRBD1; j_gene: TRBJ1-2; abundance: .; v_gene: TRBV5-4; CDR3aa: CASSPDRWSNYGYTF; CDR3nt: TGTGCCAGCAGCCCGGACAGGTGGAGTAACTATGGCTACACCTTC
d_gene: .; j_gene: TRBJ2-7; abundance: few; v_gene: TRBV29-1; CDR3aa: CSVEGEAFPYEQYF; CDR3nt: TGCAGCGTTGAAGGGGAGGCTTTCCCCTACGAGCAGTACTTC